This entry features one T cell receptor beta chain sequence. Its target is unknown. Germline is not matched at one junction end, which may reflect a read error. This entry comes from a study of T cell responses to AZD1222 COVID-19 vaccine. Study-level points and caveats: A mostly white British donor set with more females was recruited, and clonal diversity was possibly underestimated. After the peak T cell response, and only then, were repertoires sampled. Spike-specific TCR breadth and depth went up after people got two AZD1222 doses. In the spike-specific TCR repertoire, nearly half reportedly target unmutated variant regions.

Here immunoSEQ multiplex PCR was the method, and the copy in TCRdb shows in-frame clones only, minus some. The sample shows 90,000 to 150,000 clones, about 90% of them seen only once. The sequencing here drew on peripheral blood, taken on day 0 of AZD1222 vaccination. This sequence originates from an adult in good health.

CDR3: CASSPGQDLTGANALTF. CDR3 bases: TGTGCCAGCTCACCGGGACAGGACCTCACTGGGGCCAACGCCCTGACTTTC. This sequence joins TRBV18 and TRBJ2-6; 8 bases fit TRBD1. CDR1 is KGHSH, CDR2 LQKENI, per germline. CDR3 length equals 17 residues.